A single sample is the source of the 16 T cell receptor beta chains below, sequenced in a study of monozygotic twins with cystic fibrosis. Some clones are missing from TCRdb's copy, which holds only in-frame ones; the method was immunoSEQ multiplex PCR. The table shows 35,000 or so clones, with nearly 85% occurring only once. Sequences were obtained from blood. All receptors derive from a girl between 2 and 10 years old with cystic fibrosis.

This clone was detected only a few times. V is TRBV6-1 and J is TRBJ2-4; 8 bases are shared with TRBD2. With 7 bases clipped from V and 6 bases from J, the junction kept 5 bases outside the gene matches. Per the germline V gene, CDR1 is MNHNS and CDR2 is SASEGT. The CDR3 totals 13 residues. This CDR3 is CASISLAGNIQYF. The CDR3 DNA reads TGTGCCAGCATATCGCTAGCGGGAAACATTCAGTACTTC.

This chain connects TRBV15 to TRBJ1-1; D is unresolved. The CDR3 covers 15 residues. Germline CDR1 is LNHNV and CDR2 is YYDKDF (reference sequence). V was cut by 3 bases and J by 1 base, with 12 bases left in between. The CDR3 nucleotides are TGTGCCACCAGCAGTCACCCACGACCGAACACTGAAGCTTTCTTT. It specifies CATSSHPRPNTEAFF. The full variable domain, its missing parts supplied by reference TRBV15 and TRBJ1-1, is DAMVIQNPRYQVTQFGKPVTLSCSQTLNHNVMYWYQQKSSQAPKLLFHYYDKDFNNEADTPDNFQSRRPNTSFCFLDIRSPGLGDTAMYLCATSSHPRPNTEAFFGQGTRLTVV.

The chain couples TRBV4-2 to TRBJ1-1; D possibly corresponds to TRBD1 (6 bases). The CDR3 totals 14 residues. Germline CDR1 is LGHNA and CDR2 is YNFKEQ. Trimming left V 3 bases short and J 1 base short, with 9 bases between. The CDR3 sequence: CASSHLGGNTEAFF. DNA of the CDR3: TGTGCCAGCAGCCACCTAGGGGGGAACACTGAAGCTTTCTTT.

This clone was seen once. The chain links TRBV5-1 to TRBJ1-4; possible D gene TRBD1, 5 bases. Germline loops: CDR1 SGHRS, CDR2 YFSETQ. The length of the CDR3 is 14 residues. V was cut by 1 base and J by 6 bases, with 10 bases left in between. CDR3 in DNA: TGCGCCAGCAGCTTGTACGGGGGTGATGAAAAACTGTTTTTT. Translated, it gives CASSLYGGDEKLFF.

This chain links TRBV4-2 with TRBJ2-2; D is unresolved. V was clipped by 7 bases and J by 7 bases, with 7 bases between them. The CDR3 runs to 11 residues. CDR1 LGHNA and CDR2 YNFKEQ come from the germline V gene. CDR3: CASTPIGELFF. The DNA for the CDR3 is TGTGCCAGCACGCCGATCGGGGAGCTGTTTTTT.

The chain recombines TRBV7-8 with TRBJ1-6, with D possibly matching TRBD1 (5 bases). Germline values: CDR1 SGHVS, CDR2 FQNEAQ. The V end was cut by 3 bases, the J end by 7 bases, with 13 bases between. The CDR3 runs to 15 residues. The CDR3 here is CASSFEGQENSPLHF. Here the CDR3 DNA reads TGTGCCAGCAGCTTTGAGGGGCAGGAGAATTCACCCCTCCACTTT.

The chain has TRBV5-6 and TRBJ2-1, with D unclear. Germline-derived CDR1 and CDR2 are SGHDT and YYEEEE. The CDR3 spans 12 residues. Deletions cut 4 bases from V and 7 bases from J, with 9 bases between. The CDR3 coding sequence is TGTGCCAGCAGCCGCGGTTGGAATGAGCAGTTCTTC. Its protein product is CASSRGWNEQFF.

The chain has TRBV30 and TRBJ1-1; a weak D match, TRBD1 (5 bases). The V end lost 0 bases, the J end lost 8 bases, and 10 bases lay between the germline ends. The CDR3 is 12 residues long. CDR1 is GTSNPN, CDR2 SVGIG, per germline (reference sequence). The CDR3 region is CAWSVPGGEAFF. CDR3 in DNA: TGTGCCTGGAGTGTACCCGGGGGAGAAGCTTTCTTT.

V usage is TRBV2 and J usage is TRBJ1-2, with D possibly being TRBD1 (5 bases). Germline V lookup: CDR1 SNHLY, CDR2 FYNNEI. CDR3 size: 12 residues. The V and J ends lost 0 bases and 8 bases respectively, with 7 bases between them. DNA of the CDR3: TGTGCCAGCAGTGAAGCGAACAGGGGCTACACCTTC. Translating gives CASSEANRGYTF. The full variable domain, in which reference TRBV2 and TRBJ1-2 provide the parts outside the CDR3, is EPEVTQTPSHQVTQMGQEVILRCVPISNHLYFYWYRQILGQKVEFLVSFYNNEISEKSEIFDDQFSVERPDGSNFTLKIRSTKLEDSAMYFCASSEANRGYTFGSGTRLTVV.

The rearrangement uses TRBV19 and TRBJ1-2; D unclear. The CDR3 has 13 residues. Deletions cut 5 bases from V and 2 bases from J, with 9 bases between. Germline CDR1 and CDR2: LNHDA and SQIVND (reference sequence). CDR3 sequence reads: CASSDALNYGYTF. CDR3 in DNA: TGTGCCAGTAGTGACGCTTTAAACTATGGCTACACCTTC.

This chain links TRBV13 with TRBJ1-2; TRBD1 aligns across 10 bases. This CDR3 has 15 residues. Germline values: CDR1 PRHDT, CDR2 FYEKMQ (reference sequence). Trimming cost V 5 bases and J 4 bases; bases outside gene matches: 7. In DNA, the CDR3 is TGTGCCAGCAGCCGTGGTGGGACAGGGGTCTATGGCTACACCTTC. Translated: CASSRGGTGVYGYTF.

The chain joins TRBV13 to TRBJ1-5; no clear D. V lost 0 bases and J lost 8, with 5 bases in between. The CDR3 loop spans 12 amino acids. The germline gives CDR1 PRHDT, CDR2 FYEKMQ (reference sequence). CDR3 loop: CASSLGTKPQHF. The CDR3 region has the DNA TGTGCCAGCAGCTTAGGGACGAAGCCCCAGCATTTT.

This clone has only one observation. The V gene is TRBV7-9, the J gene TRBJ1-6, with D unclear. The CDR3 length is 17 residues. V was cut by 0 bases and J by 2 bases, with 11 bases left in between. Germline CDR1 and CDR2: SEHNR and FQNEAQ (reference sequence). The CDR3 protein is CASSLASGVPYNSPLHF. CDR3 bases: TGTGCCAGCAGCTTAGCGTCCGGGGTTCCCTATAATTCACCCCTCCACTTT. The full variable domain, rest sourced from reference TRBV7-9 and TRBJ1-6, is DTGVSQNPRHKITKRGQNVTFRCDPISEHNRLYWYRQTLGQGPEFLTYFQNEAQLEKSRLLSDRFSAERPKGSFSTLEIQRTEQGDSAMYLCASSLASGVPYNSPLHFGNGTRLTVT.

The gene calls are TRBV7-2 and TRBJ1-2; D is undetermined. Per the germline V gene, CDR1 is SGHTA and CDR2 is FQGNSA. The CDR3 is 19 amino acids. V dropped 2 bases and J dropped 0 bases, with 22 bases sitting between them. The CDR3 DNA follows: TGTGCCAGCAGCTTAAAGGGCGGTACAGCACCGCAAGCTAACTATGGCTACACCTTC. Translated, it gives CASSLKGGTAPQANYGYTF.

This chain connects TRBV6-5 to TRBJ1-4, with TRBD1 as a possible D gene (5 bases). Germline lookup yields CDR1 MNHEY and CDR2 SVGAGI. V lost 0 bases and J 8 bases, leaving 16 bases between the germline ends. The CDR3 has 16 amino acids. The CDR3 reads CASSYSPGREGEKLFF. CDR3 nucleotide sequence: TGTGCCAGCAGTTACTCGCCGGGCAGGGAGGGGGAAAAACTGTTTTTT.

This chain joins TRBV6-5 and TRBJ2-1, with D possibly matching TRBD2 (7 bases). This CDR3 has 15 amino acids. CDR1 and CDR2 (germline): MNHEY, SVGAGI. V lost 6 bases, J lost 10 bases, and 22 bases lay in between. In nucleotides, the CDR3 is TGTGCCAGCAGCTCGGTCGGGGGGCAGGTGGTGGAGCAGTTCTTC. This sequence encodes CASSSVGGQVVEQFF.